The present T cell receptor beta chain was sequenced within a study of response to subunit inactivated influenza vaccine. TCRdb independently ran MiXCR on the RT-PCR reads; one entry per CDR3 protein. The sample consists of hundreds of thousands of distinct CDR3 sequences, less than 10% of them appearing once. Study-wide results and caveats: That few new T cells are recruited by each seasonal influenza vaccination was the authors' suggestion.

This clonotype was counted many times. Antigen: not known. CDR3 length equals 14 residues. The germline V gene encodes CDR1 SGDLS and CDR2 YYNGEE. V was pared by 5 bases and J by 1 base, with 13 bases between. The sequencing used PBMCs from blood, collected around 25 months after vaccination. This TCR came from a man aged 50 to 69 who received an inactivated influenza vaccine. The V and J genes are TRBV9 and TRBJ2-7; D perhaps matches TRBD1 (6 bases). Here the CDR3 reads CASSPRTDSYEQYF. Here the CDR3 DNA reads TGTGCCAGCAGTCCTCGGACAGATTCCTACGAGCAGTACTTC.